This TCR beta chain was recorded in a study of T cells in Graves' hyperthyroidism and ophthalmopathy. Hyperthyroidism of Graves' type that showed no ophthalmopathy progression within 18 months was stable. An approximately 10 ml volume of fresh peripheral blood provided the PBMCs. There were TCR beta CDR3 regions amplified from RNA transcripts. Carried out on the TCR CDR3, a first-round RT-PCR used the HTBI primer set. One entry per CDR3 protein results from TCRdb running MiXCR on the multiplex PCR reads. The sample lists fewer than 600,000 distinct CDR3 sequences, around 15% occurring once. CDR3 size: 14 residues. Trimming took 0 bases from V and 6 from J; bases not matched to a gene: 7. The germline V gene encodes CDR1 SQVTM and CDR2 ANQGSEA.

Sequencing was performed on blood. This clonotype was sampled from a woman between 40 and 50 years old with Graves' hyperthyroidism. The V and J genes are TRBV29-1 and TRBJ1-2; TRBD1 matches 7 bases. The CDR3 here is CSVEDLTGADGYTF. In DNA form, the CDR3 reads TGCAGCGTTGAAGACCTAACAGGGGCAGATGGCTACACCTTC.